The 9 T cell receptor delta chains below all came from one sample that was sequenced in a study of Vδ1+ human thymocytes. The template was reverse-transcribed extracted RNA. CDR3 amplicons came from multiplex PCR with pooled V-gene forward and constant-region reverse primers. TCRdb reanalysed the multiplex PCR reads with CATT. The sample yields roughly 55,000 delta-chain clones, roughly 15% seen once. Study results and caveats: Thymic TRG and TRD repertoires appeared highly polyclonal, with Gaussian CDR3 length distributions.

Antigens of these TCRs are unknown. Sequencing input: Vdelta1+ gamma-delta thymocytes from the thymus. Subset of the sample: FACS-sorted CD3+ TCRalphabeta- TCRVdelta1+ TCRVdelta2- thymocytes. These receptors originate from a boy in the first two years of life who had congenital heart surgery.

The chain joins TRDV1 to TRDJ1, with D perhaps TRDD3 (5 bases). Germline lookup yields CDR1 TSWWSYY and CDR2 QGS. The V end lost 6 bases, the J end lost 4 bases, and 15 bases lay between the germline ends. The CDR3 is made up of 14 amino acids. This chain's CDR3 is CALGGRTGYDKLIF. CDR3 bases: TGTGCTCTTGGAGGCCGTACTGGCTACGATAAACTCATCTTT.

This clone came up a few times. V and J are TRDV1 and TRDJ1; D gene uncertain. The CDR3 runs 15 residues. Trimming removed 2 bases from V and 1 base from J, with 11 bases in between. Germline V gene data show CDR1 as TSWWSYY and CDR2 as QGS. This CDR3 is CALGECYPATDKLIF. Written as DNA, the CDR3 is TGTGCTCTTGGGGAATGTTATCCAGCCACCGATAAACTCATCTTT.

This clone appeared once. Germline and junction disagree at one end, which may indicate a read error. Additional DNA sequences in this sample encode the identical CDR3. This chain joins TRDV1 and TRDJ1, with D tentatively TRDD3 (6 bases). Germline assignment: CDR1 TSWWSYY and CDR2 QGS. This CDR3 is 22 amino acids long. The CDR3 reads CALGVFFHENGGPPTYTDKPIF. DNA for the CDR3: TGTGCTCTGGGGGTCTTCTTCCACGAGAATGGGGGTCCCCCGACGTACACCGATAAACCCATCTTT.

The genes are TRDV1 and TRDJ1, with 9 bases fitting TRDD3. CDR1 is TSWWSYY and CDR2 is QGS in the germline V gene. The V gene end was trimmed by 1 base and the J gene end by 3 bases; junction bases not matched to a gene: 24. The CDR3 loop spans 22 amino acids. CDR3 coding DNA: TGTGCTCTTGGGGAACCCTTGGCCCTTTCCGATTACTGGGGATACGCGGCCGATAAACTCATCTTT. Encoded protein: CALGEPLALSDYWGYAADKLIF.

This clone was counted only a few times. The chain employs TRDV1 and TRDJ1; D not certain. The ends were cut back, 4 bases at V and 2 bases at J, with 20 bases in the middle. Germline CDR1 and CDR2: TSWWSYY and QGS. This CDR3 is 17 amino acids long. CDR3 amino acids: CALGGELPPRSTDKLIF. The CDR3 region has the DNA TGTGCTCTTGGGGGAGAACTACCTCCCCGATCTACCGATAAACTCATCTTT.

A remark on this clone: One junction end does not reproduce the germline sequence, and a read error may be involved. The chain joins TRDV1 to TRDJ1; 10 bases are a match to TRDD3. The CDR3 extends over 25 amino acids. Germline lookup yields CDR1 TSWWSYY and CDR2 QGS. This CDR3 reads CALGELSAATQNGGLGDKYTDKLIF. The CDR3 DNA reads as TGCGCTCTTGGGGAACTATCGGCGGCTACTCAGAATGGGGGGCTGGGGGATAAGTACACCGATAAACTCATCTTT.

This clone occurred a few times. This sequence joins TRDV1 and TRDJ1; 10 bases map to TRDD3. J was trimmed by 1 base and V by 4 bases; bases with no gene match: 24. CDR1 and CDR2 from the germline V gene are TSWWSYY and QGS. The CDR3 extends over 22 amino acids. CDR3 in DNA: TGTGCTCTTGGGGCCACTTCTTCCGCAGAGTACTGGGGGATGGAGGGCACCGATAAACTCATCTTT. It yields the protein CALGATSSAEYWGMEGTDKLIF.

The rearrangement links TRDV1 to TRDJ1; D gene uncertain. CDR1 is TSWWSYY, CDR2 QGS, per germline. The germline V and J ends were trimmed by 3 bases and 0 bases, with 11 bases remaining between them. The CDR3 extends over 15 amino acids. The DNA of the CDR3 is TGTGCTCTTGGGGAGCGGGTTGTCTACACCGATAAACTCATCTTT. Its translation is CALGERVVYTDKLIF.

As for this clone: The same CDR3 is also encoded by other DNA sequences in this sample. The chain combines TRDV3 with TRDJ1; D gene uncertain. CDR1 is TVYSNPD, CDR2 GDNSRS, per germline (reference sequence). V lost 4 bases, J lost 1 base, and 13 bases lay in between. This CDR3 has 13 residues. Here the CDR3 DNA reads TGTGCCTGTCAGACATTGCTCACCGATAAACTCATCTTT. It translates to CACQTLLTDKLIF. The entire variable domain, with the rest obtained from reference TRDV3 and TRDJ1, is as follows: CDKVTQSSPDQTVASGSEVVLLCTYDTVYSNPDLFWYRIRPDYSFQFVFYGDNSRSEGADFTQGRFSVKHILTQKAFHLVISPVRTEDSATYYCACQTLLTDKLIFGKGTRVTVEP.